The table lists the clone carrying this T cell receptor beta chain with a count of one. The antigen is unknown. This entry belongs to a study of blood T cells in healthy people across ages. Points from the study as a whole: With unsorted PBMCs, a conclusive comparison of naive versus antigen-experienced cells was not possible. Long-lived donors carried more naive CD4+ cells and greater diversity than aged donors.

A second about 6 to 11 cycle PCR used barcoded and J-beta primers. Template switching added a 12-random-nucleotide identifier to every cDNA molecule. MiXCR, applied by TCRdb to the 5' RACE reads, yields one record per CDR3 protein. The sample holds more than 650,000 distinct CDR3 sequences, about 48% seen once. The CDR3 has 13 amino acids. Looked up from germline, CDR1 is LNHNV and CDR2 is YYDKDF (reference sequence). Between the trimmed V and J ends, which lost 0 bases and 4 bases, there was a span of 6 bases. V and J are TRBV15 and TRBJ2-5; weak D call: TRBD2 (6 bases). The receptor was isolated from a man older than 75 in good health. Sequences were obtained from blood. The chain's CDR3 is CATSREAGETQYF. Here the CDR3 DNA reads TGTGCCACCAGCAGAGAAGCGGGAGAGACCCAGTACTTC.